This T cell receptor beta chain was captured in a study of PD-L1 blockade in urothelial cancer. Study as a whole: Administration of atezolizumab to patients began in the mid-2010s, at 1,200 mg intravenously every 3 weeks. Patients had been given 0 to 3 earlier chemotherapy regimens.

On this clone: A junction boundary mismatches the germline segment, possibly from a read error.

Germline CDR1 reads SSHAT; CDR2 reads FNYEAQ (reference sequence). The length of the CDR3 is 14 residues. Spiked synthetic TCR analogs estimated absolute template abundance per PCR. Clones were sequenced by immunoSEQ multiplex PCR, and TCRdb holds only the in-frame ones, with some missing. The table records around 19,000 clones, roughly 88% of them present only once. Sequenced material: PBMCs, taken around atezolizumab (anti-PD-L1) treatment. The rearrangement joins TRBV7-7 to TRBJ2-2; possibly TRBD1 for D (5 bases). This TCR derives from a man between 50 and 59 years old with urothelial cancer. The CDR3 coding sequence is TGTGCTAGCAGCTTAATACAAGGGGCCGGGGAGCTGTTTTTT. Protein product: CASSLIQGAGELFF.